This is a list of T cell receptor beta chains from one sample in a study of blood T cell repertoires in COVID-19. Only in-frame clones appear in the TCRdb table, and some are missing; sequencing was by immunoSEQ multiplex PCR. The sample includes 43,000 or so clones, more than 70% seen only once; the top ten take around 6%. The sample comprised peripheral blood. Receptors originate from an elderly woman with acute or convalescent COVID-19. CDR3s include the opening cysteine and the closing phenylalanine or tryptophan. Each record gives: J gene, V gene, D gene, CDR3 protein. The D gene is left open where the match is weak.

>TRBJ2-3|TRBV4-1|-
CASSQEGPTDTQYF
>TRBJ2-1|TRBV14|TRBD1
CASSQDKGQIYNEQFF
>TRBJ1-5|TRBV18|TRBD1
CASSTGADNQPQHF
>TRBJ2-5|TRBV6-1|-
CASSEALWQGGETQYF
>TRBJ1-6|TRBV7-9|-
CASSSDSPGRGSPLHF
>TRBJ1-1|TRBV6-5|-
CAIGPGGDTEAFF
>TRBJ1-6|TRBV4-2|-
CASRPHRDSNSPLHF
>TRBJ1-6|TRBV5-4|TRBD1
CASSLAVTGVDSPLHF
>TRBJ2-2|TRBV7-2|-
CASSLKRSGSTGELFF
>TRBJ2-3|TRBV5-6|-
CASSWPERQEPSSDTQYF
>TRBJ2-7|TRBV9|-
CASSVGADISYEQYF
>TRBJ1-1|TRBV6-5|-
CASSLNGVTEAFF
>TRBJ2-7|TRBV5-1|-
CASSKEGPSYEQYF
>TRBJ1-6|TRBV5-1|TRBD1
CASSVDRDHSPLHF
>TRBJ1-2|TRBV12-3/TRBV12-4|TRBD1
CASSGQGVRGYTF
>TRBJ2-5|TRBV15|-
CATSEGLGTQYF
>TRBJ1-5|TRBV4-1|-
CASSQDRGREGQPQHF
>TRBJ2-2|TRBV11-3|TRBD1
CASSQGHLNTGELFF
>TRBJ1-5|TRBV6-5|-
CASRTGQHSNQPQHF
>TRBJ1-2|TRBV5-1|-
CASSLGPIGQGIGYTF
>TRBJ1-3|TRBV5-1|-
CASSPRQSGSGNTIYF
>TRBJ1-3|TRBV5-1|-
CASTTASGNTIYF
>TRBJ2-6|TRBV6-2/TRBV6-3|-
CASSGARVTVGLGANVLTF
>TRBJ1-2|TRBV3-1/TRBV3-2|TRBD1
CASSSSGQGAGGYTF
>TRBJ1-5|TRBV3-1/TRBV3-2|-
CASSLEQGDNQPQHF
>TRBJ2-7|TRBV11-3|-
CASSQGGKTYEQYF